These 25 T cell receptor beta chains share one sample of origin, sequenced in a study of blood T cell repertoires in COVID-19. Data came from immunoSEQ multiplex PCR; TCRdb stores just in-frame clones and leaves some out. This table has more than 350,000 clones, around 87% appearing once. Sequenced: peripheral blood. The receptors were sampled from a woman aged 25 to 39 with COVID-19, enrolled during active disease.

The chain combines TRBV28 with TRBJ2-5, with a possible D match to TRBD1 (6 bases). Per the germline V gene, CDR1 is MDHEN and CDR2 is SYDVKM. The CDR3 totals 14 residues. The germline V and J ends were trimmed by 1 base and 5 bases, with 11 bases remaining between them. CDR3 nucleotides: TGTGCCAGCAGTTTATACAGGGATTCGGAGACCCAGTACTTC. Residues: CASSLYRDSETQYF.

This chain joins TRBV2 and TRBJ2-3, with a possible D match to TRBD2 (5 bases). This CDR3 region has 14 residues. V was trimmed by 8 bases and J by 5 bases, leaving 17 bases between them. Germline V lookup: CDR1 SNHLY, CDR2 FYNNEI. CDR3 in DNA: TGTGCCAGCCGGAGGTCTATCCCTCAAGATACGCAGTATTTT. It specifies CASRRSIPQDTQYF.

J is TRBJ2-3 and V is TRBV30; 10 positions agree with TRBD1. V was clipped by 4 bases and J by 6 bases; unmatched bases: 10. The CDR3 has 15 residues. In germline, CDR1 is GTSNPN, CDR2 SVGIG (reference sequence). CDR3 nucleotide sequence: TGTGCCTGGAACCTGGGACAGGGGCGCGGGGATACGCAGTATTTT. This codes for CAWNLGQGRGDTQYF.

The chain links TRBV11-2 to TRBJ2-1, with D possibly being TRBD2 (5 bases). The germline gives CDR1 SGHAT, CDR2 FQNNGV. This CDR3 contains 15 residues. V shed 5 bases and J shed 0 bases, with 11 bases lying between them. This chain's CDR3 is CASSRVGSSYNEQFF. CDR3 coding DNA: TGTGCCAGCAGCCGAGTAGGGAGCTCCTACAATGAGCAGTTCTTC.

This clone was seen only once. In nucleotides, the CDR3 is TGTGCCAGCAGCCCATTCGGGGACAGGGCGGAAAAACTGTTTTTT. Its translation: CASSPFGDRAEKLFF. V is TRBV7-8 and J is TRBJ1-4, with 9 bases aligning to TRBD1. This CDR3 comprises 15 residues. The germline V gene encodes CDR1 SGHVS and CDR2 FQNEAQ. The V and J ends lost 5 bases and 8 bases, in that order; junction bases with no gene match: 9.

The chain links TRBV28 to TRBJ2-1; a possible D gene is TRBD2 (8 bases). Germline CDR1 is MDHEN and CDR2 is SYDVKM. Between the trimmed V and J ends, which lost 2 bases and 8 bases, there was a span of 28 bases. The CDR3 is 19 amino acids. CDR3 in DNA: TGTGCCAGCAGTTTAGATCTCCGGGAGGGGGCCAATGTATTAGATGAGCAGTTCTTC. This encodes CASSLDLREGANVLDEQFF.

The CDR3 region has the DNA TGTGCCAGCAGCCGGGACAGGCCACCATCGACCATATATTTT. Residues: CASSRDRPPSTIYF. J is TRBJ1-3 and V is TRBV7-3, with 8 positions matching TRBD1. This CDR3 comprises 14 residues. The junction had 10 bases not matched to a gene; V was cut back by 5 bases and J by 10 bases. CDR1 and CDR2 (germline): SGHTA, FQGTGA.

This rearrangement joins TRBV10-3 to TRBJ1-6; D gene uncertain. Germline V gives CDR1 ENHRY, CDR2 SYGVKD. The CDR3 extends over 14 amino acids. Trimming stripped 3 bases from V and 13 bases from J, with 16 bases between. In nucleotides, the CDR3 is TGTGCCATCAGTGAACAGCCCGCCCAGGTCCCCCTCCACTTT. The encoded protein is CAISEQPAQVPLHF.

For the CDR3, the DNA is TGTGCCAGCAGCCACTTTAGCAATCAGCCCCAGCATTTT. Translation gives CASSHFSNQPQHF. This chain joins TRBV5-5 and TRBJ1-5; D not resolved. CDR3 size: 13 residues. Germline V gene sequence: CDR1 SGHKS, CDR2 YYEKEE (reference sequence). Between the trimmed V and J ends, which lost 4 bases and 0 bases, there was a span of 5 bases.

This sequence joins TRBV7-8 and TRBJ2-5; D gene uncertain. CDR1 and CDR2 (germline): SGHVS, FQNEAQ. This CDR3 spans 13 amino acids. Trimming took 5 bases from V and 1 from J, leaving 8 bases between them. The CDR3 spells CASSPESQETQYF. In DNA form, the CDR3 reads TGTGCCAGCAGCCCGGAGAGCCAAGAGACCCAGTACTTC. Drawing the rest from reference TRBV7-8 and TRBJ2-5, the complete variable domain is GAGVSQSPRYKVAKRGQDVALRCDPISGHVSLFWYQQALGQGPEFLTYFQNEAQLDKSGLPSDRFFAERPEGSVSTLKIQRTQQEDSAVYLCASSPESQETQYFGPGTRLLVL.

The chain recombines TRBV2 with TRBJ2-5; 8 nucleotides align to TRBD1. The germline V gene has CDR1 SNHLY and CDR2 FYNNEI. The junction had 7 bases not matched to a gene; V was cut back by 6 bases and J by 4 bases. This CDR3 is 14 amino acids long. Here the CDR3 reads CASSDGQGTETQYF. In nucleotides, the CDR3 is TGTGCCAGCAGCGATGGACAGGGTACAGAGACCCAGTACTTC.

The gene calls are TRBV5-1 and TRBJ2-1, with D unclear. This CDR3 has 14 residues. Germline CDR1 and CDR2: SGHRS and YFSETQ. Trimming shortened V by 0 bases and J by 1 base, and 5 bases separated the two germline ends. CDR3 in DNA: TGCGCCAGCAGCTTGGCGGTATCCTACAATGAGCAGTTCTTC. This translates into CASSLAVSYNEQFF.

The chain has TRBV5-5 and TRBJ2-5, with 13 bases lining up with TRBD2. This CDR3 region has 17 residues. With V trimmed by 4 bases and J by 6 bases, 12 bases remained unmatched. Germline V gene sequence: CDR1 SGHKS, CDR2 YYEKEE (reference sequence). CDR3 region: CASSLSWTSGSLKTQYF. Written as DNA, the CDR3 is TGTGCCAGCAGCCTTAGCTGGACTAGCGGGAGCTTGAAGACCCAGTACTTC.

The CDR3 protein is CASGLELSTVPDTEAFF. The CDR3 nucleotides read TGTGCTAGTGGTTTGGAGCTCTCGACAGTCCCCGACACTGAAGCTTTCTTT. The chain combines TRBV12-5 with TRBJ1-1; possible D gene TRBD1, 5 bases. This CDR3 is built from 17 residues. Germline-derived CDR1 and CDR2 are LGHNT and FRNRAP. Trimming shortened V by 1 base and J by 3 bases, and 18 bases separated the two germline ends.

This chain's CDR3 is CAWILQETQYF. As DNA, the CDR3 is TGTGCCTGGATCCTTCAAGAGACCCAGTACTTC. The chain joins TRBV30 to TRBJ2-5; no reliable D call. CDR1 and CDR2 from the germline V gene are GTSNPN and SVGIG (reference sequence). V lost 4 bases, J lost 2 bases, and 5 bases lay in between. This CDR3 has 11 residues.

The V and J genes are TRBV24-1 and TRBJ2-7; a weak D match, TRBD2 (7 bases). V was cut by 4 bases and J by 0 bases, with 15 bases left in between. Germline V gene lookup returns CDR1 KGHDR and CDR2 SFDVKD. This CDR3 has 16 amino acids. The CDR3 loop reads CATSDPGRGFSYEQYF. The CDR3 nucleotides are TGTGCCACCAGTGACCCGGGGAGGGGGTTCTCCTACGAGCAGTACTTC.

V gene TRBV7-9 combines with J gene TRBJ2-7, with D perhaps TRBD2 (5 bases). Germline V gene lookup returns CDR1 SEHNR and CDR2 FQNEAQ (reference sequence). The CDR3 is 12 amino acids. Deletions cut 6 bases from V and 3 bases from J, with 9 bases between. CDR3 DNA: TGTGCCAGCAGGCGACGGGGCTACGAGCAGTACTTC. Translated, it gives CASRRRGYEQYF. The full variable domain, completed using reference TRBV7-9 and TRBJ2-7, is DTGVSQNPRHKITKRGQNVTFRCDPISEHNRLYWYRQTLGQGPEFLTYFQNEAQLEKSRLLSDRFSAERPKGSFSTLEIQRTEQGDSAMYLCASRRRGYEQYFGPGTRLTVT.

This clone showed up just a few times. This chain joins TRBV7-8 and TRBJ2-3; D is ambiguous. CDR3 length: 14 residues. Trimming removed 2 bases at V and 2 bases at J, with 8 bases between. The germline gives CDR1 SGHVS, CDR2 FQNEAQ. The CDR3 DNA reads as TGTGCCAGCAGCTTAACAACTACCACAGATACGCAGTATTTT. Translation gives CASSLTTTTDTQYF.

The chain couples TRBV5-4 to TRBJ2-1; 9 nucleotides align to TRBD2. From germline, CDR1 is SGHNT and CDR2 YYREEE (reference sequence). CDR3 length: 15 amino acids. The V gene end was trimmed by 0 bases and the J gene end by 9 bases; junction bases not matched to a gene: 7. The DNA for the CDR3 is TGTGCCAGCAGCTTGGGTAGCGGGAGTAGGATTGAGCAGTTCTTC. It is translated as CASSLGSGSRIEQFF.

Note on this clone: Other DNA sequences in this sample translate to the same CDR3. The chain recombines TRBV19 with TRBJ1-5; TRBD1 matches at 8 bases. Germline lookup yields CDR1 LNHDA and CDR2 SQIVND (reference sequence). There are 14 residues in the CDR3. J lost 4 bases, V lost 3 bases, and 2 bases had no gene match. The CDR3 spells CASSIGTGNQPQHF. The CDR3 DNA reads as TGTGCCAGTAGTATCGGGACAGGAAATCAGCCCCAGCATTTT.

J is TRBJ2-1 and V is TRBV5-1; D possibly corresponds to TRBD2 (6 bases). The CDR3 sequence is 16 residues long. Germline assignment: CDR1 SGHRS and CDR2 YFSETQ. V lost 1 base to trimming and J lost 2 bases, with 13 bases between them. CDR3 DNA: TGCGCCAGCAGCTTGACTCCGGGGGTGACCTACAATGAGCAGTTCTTC. This gives the protein CASSLTPGVTYNEQFF.

The rearrangement uses TRBV10-3 and TRBJ1-2; the match to TRBD1 covers 9 bases. The CDR3 is 13 amino acids. Germline CDR1 and CDR2: ENHRY and SYGVKD. Trimming took 10 bases from V and 6 from J; bases not matched to a gene: 9. The CDR3: CATLPGQGHGYTF. The CDR3 nucleotides read TGTGCCACCCTACCGGGACAGGGCCATGGCTACACCTTC.

This chain joins TRBV15 and TRBJ2-7, with TRBD2 matching 10 bases. Germline lookup yields CDR1 LNHNV and CDR2 YYDKDF (reference sequence). Germline trimming cut 5 bases from V and 2 bases from J; bases unmatched to any gene: 6. This CDR3 is 15 amino acids long. CDR3 coding DNA: TGTGCCACCAGCGGAATAGCGGGAGGCCCCTACGAGCAGTACTTC. It translates to CATSGIAGGPYEQYF. The full variable domain, completed using reference TRBV15 and TRBJ2-7, is DAMVIQNPRYQVTQFGKPVTLSCSQTLNHNVMYWYQQKSSQAPKLLFHYYDKDFNNEADTPDNFQSRRPNTSFCFLDIRSPGLGDTAMYLCATSGIAGGPYEQYFGPGTRLTVT.

This clone was counted a single time. The chain uses TRBV7-9 and TRBJ1-3, with no clear D. The CDR3 covers 16 residues. V was clipped by 2 bases and J by 4 bases, with 15 bases between them. CDR1 and CDR2 (germline): SEHNR, FQNEAQ (reference sequence). This CDR3 reads CASSLPDAGNGNTIYF. The CDR3 bases are TGTGCCAGCAGCTTACCGGATGCGGGAAACGGAAACACCATATATTTT.

The chain couples TRBV4-3 to TRBJ2-7; 8 positions agree with TRBD1. Germline CDR1 and CDR2: LGHNA and YSLEER. Trimming cost V 0 bases and J 2 bases; bases outside gene matches: 3. The CDR3 is 15 residues long. The DNA for the CDR3 is TGCGCCAGCAGCCAAGACCGACAGGGGACCTACGAGCAGTACTTC. Protein product: CASSQDRQGTYEQYF.